Each of the 30 T cell receptor beta chains below was sequenced from the same sample in a study of vaccination effects on CD4 cells after COVID-19. Repertoires were generated with immunoSEQ multiplex PCR, while TCRdb's copy carries only in-frame clones and drops some. The table lists 77,000 or so clones, 78% of them singletons. Antigen-specific CD4+ T cells expanded by the ViraFEST assay with viral peptide pools were then sequenced. When about ten days of culture had elapsed, CD4+ T cells were isolated. Testing of the vaccine recipients showed negative nucleocapsid antibodies and no prior SARS-CoV-2 infection. Antigens of these TCRs are unknown. This material consisted of CD4+ T cells from PBMCs cultured with SARS-CoV-2 spike peptides, taken before COVID-19 vaccination. These TCRs come from a human donor who received a COVID-19 vaccine.

The rearrangement uses TRBV6-5 and TRBJ2-5; D is unclear. Trimming took 5 bases from V and 1 from J, leaving 11 bases between them. The CDR3 is 14 amino acids. Germline lookup yields CDR1 MNHEY and CDR2 SVGAGI. The DNA for the CDR3 is TGTGCCAGCAGTCCCCCCGGTCGCCAAGAGACCCAGTACTTC. Its protein product is CASSPPGRQETQYF.

The V and J genes are TRBV19 and TRBJ1-2, with D unclear. The V gene's germline CDR1 is LNHDA and CDR2 SQIVND (reference sequence). Between the trimmed V and J ends, which lost 5 bases and 4 bases, there was a span of 11 bases. The CDR3 sequence is 13 residues long. CDR3 residues: CASSPGIFYGYTF. The CDR3 region has the DNA TGTGCCAGTAGTCCCGGGATCTTCTATGGCTACACCTTC.

The V and J genes are TRBV9 and TRBJ2-2, with D possibly TRBD1 on 6 matching bases. CDR3 length: 13 residues. With 3 bases removed from V and 4 bases from J, the gap between germline ends came to 7 bases. Per germline, CDR1 SGDLS and CDR2 YYNGEE. CDR3 in DNA: TGTGCCAGCAGCGCACAGGGCACCGGGGAGCTGTTTTTT. Its translation is CASSAQGTGELFF.

The V and J genes are TRBV19 and TRBJ1-5; D uncertain. Trimming took 2 bases from V and 2 from J, leaving 10 bases between them. The CDR3 is 15 residues long. Per germline, CDR1 LNHDA and CDR2 SQIVND (reference sequence). The CDR3 is CASSITDFGNQPQHF. CDR3 DNA sequence: TGTGCCAGTAGTATAACCGATTTTGGCAATCAGCCCCAGCATTTT.

CDR3 residues: CAISDSADGSYGYTF. CDR3 in DNA: TGTGCCATCAGTGATTCCGCCGACGGCTCATATGGCTACACCTTC. This sequence joins TRBV10-3 and TRBJ1-2, with unresolved D. Per germline, CDR1 ENHRY and CDR2 SYGVKD. Trimming stripped 3 bases from V and 5 bases from J, with 16 bases between. This CDR3 region has 15 residues.

In its sample, this clone was seen a few times. This chain joins TRBV4-1 and TRBJ2-3, with unresolved D. The CDR3 runs 12 residues. V dropped 0 bases and J dropped 11 bases, with 9 bases sitting between them. Germline-derived CDR1 and CDR2 are MGHRA and YSYEKL. In DNA, the CDR3 is TGCGCCAGCAGCCAAGATCTTGAGTTGCAGTATTTT. This gives the protein CASSQDLELQYF.

The V gene is TRBV18, the J gene TRBJ2-3; TRBD1 or TRBD2 may be the D gene (6 bases each). CDR1 and CDR2 from the germline V gene are KGHSH and LQKENI. The CDR3 length is 17 residues. The germline V and J ends were trimmed by 6 bases and 4 bases, with 23 bases remaining between them. In DNA, the CDR3 is TGTGCCAGCTCCATGGGGGCGGCGGGGAGTTCGTCAGATACGCAGTATTTT. This encodes CASSMGAAGSSSDTQYF.

This clone was seen more than once but under ten times. The chain has TRBV6-6 and TRBJ1-1; D not resolved. The CDR3 is 15 residues long. Germline lookup yields CDR1 MNHNY and CDR2 SVGAGI (reference sequence). V shed 2 bases and J shed 1 base, with 11 bases lying between them. The CDR3 protein is CASSYPASTNTEAFF. DNA of the CDR3: TGTGCCAGCAGTTACCCCGCGTCCACGAACACTGAAGCTTTCTTT.

The chain combines TRBV30 with TRBJ2-3; the match to TRBD2 covers 9 bases. Germline V gene lookup returns CDR1 GTSNPN and CDR2 SVGIG (reference sequence). V trimming: 2 bases; J trimming: 6 bases; junction bases outside the gene matches: 9. This CDR3 is 15 amino acids long. DNA for the CDR3: TGTGCCTGGAGTCCGCTAGCGGGGAGGTCGGATACGCAGTATTTT. The encoded protein is CAWSPLAGRSDTQYF.

The chain has TRBV11-1 and TRBJ2-3; D perhaps matches TRBD2 (6 bases). Germline-derived CDR1 and CDR2 are SGHAT and FQDESV (reference sequence). The V gene lost 4 bases and the J gene lost 5 bases, with 13 bases spanning the gap. The CDR3 runs 14 residues. The chain's CDR3 is CASSWGLRGDTQYF. In DNA, the CDR3 is TGTGCCAGCAGCTGGGGACTGCGGGGAGATACGCAGTATTTT.

The V gene is TRBV5-5, the J gene TRBJ2-4; 9 nucleotides align to TRBD1. The CDR3 consists of 17 residues. Per germline, CDR1 SGHKS and CDR2 YYEKEE (reference sequence). V lost 3 bases, J lost 0 bases, and 7 bases stayed unmatched. Written as DNA, the CDR3 is TGTGCCAGCAGCTCCTACGGACAGGGGCTAGCCAAAAACATTCAGTACTTC. Translated: CASSSYGQGLAKNIQYF.

The rearrangement uses TRBV5-5 and TRBJ2-1, with D perhaps TRBD1 (5 bases). V gave up 0 bases and J gave up 2 bases, with 9 bases separating them. CDR1 and CDR2 from the germline V gene are SGHKS and YYEKEE (reference sequence). This CDR3 contains 15 residues. The CDR3 sequence is CASSLAAGTYNEQFF. The DNA for the CDR3 is TGTGCCAGCAGCTTGGCGGCAGGGACCTACAATGAGCAGTTCTTC.

The chain uses TRBV19 and TRBJ2-1, with D hard to call. The V and J ends lost 7 bases and 5 bases respectively, with 15 bases between them. The germline V gene has CDR1 LNHDA and CDR2 SQIVND (reference sequence). The CDR3 is 14 residues long. The CDR3: CASTMPSRHNEQFF. The CDR3 DNA is TGTGCCAGTACCATGCCCTCCCGCCACAATGAGCAGTTCTTC.

This clone appeared a few times. V gene TRBV27 combines with J gene TRBJ2-1; 12 bases fit TRBD1. CDR1 and CDR2 from the germline V gene are MNHEY and SMNVEV (reference sequence). The V and J ends lost 7 bases and 7 bases, in that order; junction bases with no gene match: 8. The CDR3 is 15 residues long. This CDR3 reads CASNLVGQGANEQFF. The CDR3 region has the DNA TGTGCCAGCAACTTGGTGGGACAGGGGGCAAATGAGCAGTTCTTC.

This chain links TRBV29-1 with TRBJ1-2; 8 bases align to TRBD1. V gave up 4 bases and J gave up 3 bases; unmatched junction bases: 7. The germline V gene encodes CDR1 SQVTM and CDR2 ANQGSEA. The CDR3 loop spans 14 amino acids. CDR3 DNA: TGCAGCGTTGGATTGGCAGGGGGCGACTATGGCTACACCTTC. As protein: CSVGLAGGDYGYTF.

There are a few counts of this clone. The chain recombines TRBV30 with TRBJ2-4; no clear D. Trimming shortened V by 1 base and J by 0 bases, and 10 bases separated the two germline ends. Germline CDR1 and CDR2: GTSNPN and SVGIG (reference sequence). The CDR3 has 15 residues. CDR3 in amino acids: CAWSEASLAKNIQYF. The CDR3 DNA reads TGTGCCTGGAGTGAGGCATCTTTAGCCAAAAACATTCAGTACTTC.

V gene TRBV2 combines with J gene TRBJ1-5; unclear D gene. The length of the CDR3 is 11 residues. The ends were cut back, 3 bases at V and 11 bases at J, with 8 bases in the middle. CDR1 SNHLY and CDR2 FYNNEI come from the germline V gene. Here the CDR3 reads CASSDRWTQHF. CDR3 DNA sequence: TGTGCCAGCAGTGACCGGTGGACCCAGCATTTT.

This rearrangement joins TRBV4-1 to TRBJ1-2; D is uncertain. V shed 3 bases and J shed 4 bases, with 15 bases lying between them. The CDR3 runs to 15 residues. Germline CDR1 MGHRA, CDR2 YSYEKL. The CDR3 region has the DNA TGCGCCAGCAGCCAGGACGTTCCCCGGGGCTATGGCTACACCTTC. Translating it yields CASSQDVPRGYGYTF.

The rearrangement joins TRBV19 to TRBJ1-4; D remains ambiguous. Per germline, CDR1 LNHDA and CDR2 SQIVND (reference sequence). The CDR3 extends over 13 amino acids. With 3 bases removed from V and 0 bases from J, the gap between germline ends came to 2 bases. CDR3 DNA: TGTGCCAGTAGTATTTCAACTAATGAAAAACTGTTTTTT. It encodes CASSISTNEKLFF.

This sequence joins TRBV2 and TRBJ2-2; 7 nucleotides match TRBD1. V shed 5 bases and J 1 base; nucleotides not matched to a gene: 1. The CDR3 length is 14 residues. CDR1 SNHLY and CDR2 FYNNEI come from the germline V gene. The CDR3 here is CASSRQGNTGELFF. DNA for the CDR3: TGTGCCAGCAGTCGACAGGGGAACACCGGGGAGCTGTTTTTT.

A single count supports this clone. V is TRBV3-1 (or the pseudogene TRBV3-2) and J is TRBJ2-1, with TRBD2 matching 10 bases. CDR1 and CDR2 from the germline V gene are LGHDT and YNNKEL (reference sequence). The CDR3 consists of 17 residues. J gave up 4 bases and V 1 base, and 7 bases lay outside the gene matches. Written as DNA, the CDR3 is TGTGCCAGCAGCCAAGCCCTAACTAGCGGGGCTTACAATGAGCAGTTCTTC. It is translated as CASSQALTSGAYNEQFF.

The chain recombines TRBV7-4 with TRBJ2-5; D is tentatively TRBD1 or TRBD2 (5 bases each). Germline assignment: CDR1 SGHVT and CDR2 SQSDAQ. The CDR3 length is 15 residues. The germline V and J ends were trimmed by 2 bases and 2 bases, with 12 bases remaining between them. CDR3 in amino acids: CASSLPGALQETQYF. Written as DNA, the CDR3 is TGTGCCAGCAGCTTACCCGGGGCCCTACAAGAGACCCAGTACTTC.

The V gene is TRBV5-1, the J gene TRBJ1-5, with a weak D call TRBD1 (5 bases). Trimming took 0 bases from V and 2 from J, leaving 15 bases between them. This CDR3 region has 17 residues. Looked up from germline, CDR1 is SGHRS and CDR2 is YFSETQ. The CDR3 loop is CASSLDMLGVGNQPQHF. In nucleotides, the CDR3 is TGCGCCAGCAGCTTGGATATGCTAGGGGTCGGCAATCAGCCCCAGCATTTT. The whole variable domain, remainder taken from reference TRBV5-1 and TRBJ1-5, is KAGVTQTPRYLIKTRGQQVTLSCSPISGHRSVSWYQQTPGQGLQFLFEYFSETQRNKGNFPGRFSGRQFSNSRSEMNVSTLELGDSALYLCASSLDMLGVGNQPQHFGDGTRLSIL.

The chain employs TRBV6-5 and TRBJ1-2; the D gene is possibly TRBD1 (5 bases). The CDR3 has 13 residues. V dropped 6 bases and J dropped 5 bases, with 13 bases sitting between them. Germline V gene sequence: CDR1 MNHEY, CDR2 SVGAGI. CDR3 bases: TGTGCCAGCAGCTGGGACCGACTTTATGGCTACACCTTC. It encodes CASSWDRLYGYTF.

The count of this clone is one. V gene TRBV24-1 combines with J gene TRBJ2-5; D possibly corresponds to TRBD2 (7 bases). Germline CDR1 and CDR2: KGHDR and SFDVKD. V lost 7 bases to trimming and J lost 5 bases, with 19 bases between them. CDR3 length equals 15 residues. DNA for the CDR3: TGTGCCACCAGGTCGAGGGGGGGGGCTAATGAGACCCAGTACTTC. The encoded protein is CATRSRGGANETQYF.

The count of this clone is one. V is TRBV6-4 and J is TRBJ2-3; D gene uncertain. The CDR3 consists of 14 residues. With 4 bases removed from V and 1 base from J, the gap between germline ends came to 9 bases. In germline, CDR1 is MRHNA, CDR2 SNTAGT. CDR3 DNA: TGTGCCAGCAGTGTCCAGGTGGGCACAGATACGCAGTATTTT. Its protein is CASSVQVGTDTQYF.

The rearrangement joins TRBV12-5 to TRBJ1-2; a possible D gene is TRBD1 (6 bases). Germline V gene lookup returns CDR1 LGHNT and CDR2 FRNRAP. Trimming shortened V by 6 bases and J by 6 bases, and 20 bases separated the two germline ends. The CDR3 is 15 residues long. CDR3 loop: CASGPGGGREDGYTF. The CDR3 DNA sequence: TGTGCTAGTGGGCCTGGCGGGGGGCGCGAGGATGGCTACACCTTC.

V usage is TRBV5-8 and J usage is TRBJ1-2, with D possibly matching TRBD1 (5 bases). Germline CDR1 and CDR2: SGHTS and YDEGEE. This CDR3 has 17 residues. The V gene lost 0 bases and the J gene lost 4 bases, with 19 bases spanning the gap. In nucleotides, the CDR3 is TGTGCCAGCAGCTTGGATGGGGCAGGGAGGGTTAGCTATGGCTACACCTTC. Encoded protein: CASSLDGAGRVSYGYTF.

This clone was observed a few times. V and J are TRBV4-1 and TRBJ2-6; D is possibly TRBD2 (5 bases). The germline V gene encodes CDR1 MGHRA and CDR2 YSYEKL. V shed 0 bases and J shed 1 base, with 10 bases lying between them. This CDR3 has 17 amino acids. The CDR3 spells CASSQDREESGANVLTF. CDR3 in DNA: TGCGCCAGCAGCCAAGATCGGGAAGAGTCTGGGGCCAACGTCCTGACTTTC.

This clone was seen a single time. This sample includes further DNA sequences coding for the same CDR3. This chain connects TRBV5-1 to TRBJ1-4; D remains unclear. The germline V gene has CDR1 SGHRS and CDR2 YFSETQ. The CDR3 consists of 14 residues. The V and J ends lost 4 bases and 0 bases respectively, with 7 bases between them. CDR3 nucleotides: TGCGCCAGCAGCCTAGGAGCAACTAATGAAAAACTGTTTTTT. Its protein is CASSLGATNEKLFF.